The clone carrying this T cell receptor (beta chain) showed up many times. What it binds is not known. The method was immunoSEQ multiplex PCR; TCRdb's version includes in-frame clones alone and lacks a portion of them. The sample gives 780,000 or so clones, approximately 77% of which show up once; over 1.5% is in the top ten. The donor population consisted of healthy HIV-negative adults with no recent acute infections or vaccinations. Partitioning of CD4+ cells yielded a CD45RA+ naive subset and a CD45RA-negative memory subset. This record belongs to a study of shared clonotypes between healthy human individuals. General study results and limits: Only blood underwent sampling, and tissue repertoires likely differ. Compared with memory subsets, naive subsets generally had larger estimated richness.

CDR1 is SGHAT, CDR2 FQNNGV, per germline. This CDR3 contains 13 residues. V was trimmed by 5 bases and J by 8 bases, leaving 15 bases between them. Material for sequencing was memory CD4+ T cells sorted from blood. Subset of the sample: CD45RA-negative fraction. The J gene is TRBJ1-2, the V gene TRBV11-2; D call uncertain. The source of this sequence is a woman between 25 and 40 years old in good health. The CDR3 loop reads CASSHTVSYGYTF. The CDR3 region has the DNA TGTGCCAGCAGCCATACTGTTAGCTACGGCTACACCTTC.